The rows below give T cell receptor beta chains drawn from one sample of a study of T cell repertoires in cytomegalovirus infection. TCRdb ran MiXCR on the reads and lists one entry per CDR3 protein. The sample has 300,000 to 400,000 distinct CDR3 sequences, around 25% seen once. These receptors have no identified antigens. Material: cultured PBMCs, obtained from culture after CMV antigen stimulation. The source of these receptors is a human donor in good health (CMV status not recorded). Some clones in this sample may be carry-over from other donors' samples. CDR3s include the opening cysteine and the closing phenylalanine or tryptophan. Each record gives: clone size, V gene, D gene, J gene, CDR3 DNA, CDR3 protein. A D gene is named only where the DNA matches it firmly. Clone size, where shown, is once, few, many, or a class for clones that have expanded.

few,TRBV5-6,TRBD1,TRBJ2-1,TGTGCCAGCAGCTTGAACGCAGGGGGCGGGAATGAGCAGTTCTTC,CASSLNAGGGNEQFF
many,TRBV27,.,TRBJ2-3,TGTGCCAGCAGTTTAACGGGAAGGGTTACAGATACGCAGTATTTT,CASSLTGRVTDTQYF
few,TRBV12-3/TRBV12-4,.,TRBJ1-5,TGTGCCAGCAGCCTGACAGCCAATAGCAATCAGCCCCAGCATTTT,CASSLTANSNQPQHF
many,TRBV7-9,.,TRBJ2-1,TGTGCCAGCAGCCGGGTGCGGGCACAGAGATTATACAATGAGCAGTTCTTC,CASSRVRAQRLYNEQFF
many,TRBV7-2,.,TRBJ2-5,TGTGCCAGCAGCGACGCCCGTCGGGAGACCCAGTACTTC,CASSDARRETQYF
many,TRBV7-4,.,TRBJ2-3,TGTGCCAGCAGGCCGGCACTAAGACGGCGGAGCACAGATACGCAGTATTTT,CASRPALRRRSTDTQYF
many,TRBV7-9,TRBD2,TRBJ2-1,TGTGCCAGCAGCTACCACGGACTAGCGGGACACAATGAGCAGTTCTTC,CASSYHGLAGHNEQFF
.,TRBV20-1,.,TRBJ1-5,TGCAGTGCTAGCACCGGGACTTTCAATCAGCCCCAGCATTTT,CSASTGTFNQPQHF
few,TRBV12-5,TRBD2,TRBJ2-5,TGTGCTAGTGGTTTGGGACTAGCGGGTCTGAAGACCCAGTACTTC,CASGLGLAGLKTQYF
.,TRBV6-1,.,TRBJ2-7,TGTGCCAGCAGCCAGAGGCAGGGCTCCTACGAGCAGTACTTC,CASSQRQGSYEQYF
few,TRBV5-4,.,TRBJ1-1,TGTGCCAGCAGCGAACAGGTTGAGAACACTGAAGCTTTCTTT,CASSEQVENTEAFF
few,TRBV19,TRBD2,TRBJ2-1,TGTGCCAGTAGTATAGATCTTGGGACTAGGACCTACAATGAGCAGTTCTTC,CASSIDLGTRTYNEQFF
.,TRBV2,.,TRBJ1-1,TGTGCCAGCAGTGTTCGGGGTGCGAACACTGAAGCTTTCTTT,CASSVRGANTEAFF
many,TRBV18,TRBD2,TRBJ2-7,TGTGCCAGCTCACCAAATGGACTAGCGGGAGTCGGCGAGCAGTACTTC,CASSPNGLAGVGEQYF
many,TRBV6-2/TRBV6-3,TRBD1,TRBJ1-5,TGTGCCAGCAGTGTCCCAGGGGGAACGGATCAGCCCCAGCATTTT,CASSVPGGTDQPQHF
.,TRBV3-1,.,TRBJ1-5,TGTGCCAGCAGCCAAGACACGGCTTTAACCCAGCCCCAGCATTTT,CASSQDTALTQPQHF
.,TRBV24-1,.,TRBJ1-1,TGTGCCACCAGTGACGCCTCGACAGGGAACACTGAAGCTTTCTTT,CATSDASTGNTEAFF
few,TRBV7-9,TRBD1,TRBJ1-4,TGTGCCAGCAGCCTCGGACAGGAGAAGAATGAAAAACTGTTTTTT,CASSLGQEKNEKLFF
many,TRBV12-3/TRBV12-4,.,TRBJ2-1,TGTGCCAGCAGCCCTCCTAGGGGCTCCTACAATGAGCAGTTCTTC,CASSPPRGSYNEQFF
few,TRBV27,.,TRBJ1-1,TGTGCCAGCAGTTTAAGTTCAATCCGTGCTGAAGCTTTCTTT,CASSLSSIRAEAFF
.,TRBV5-1,TRBD1,TRBJ1-3,TGCGCCAGCAGCCATAACAGGGGGCCTGGAAACACCATATATTTT,CASSHNRGPGNTIYF
.,TRBV2,TRBD1,TRBJ2-1,TGTGCCAGTACCGGGACAGGGGGCGGCCCTGAGCAGTTCTTC,CASTGTGGGPEQFF
few,TRBV6-1,.,TRBJ2-5,TGTGCCAGCAGTCCTCGGGGAGGCGGGGAAGAGACCCAGTACTTC,CASSPRGGGEETQYF
.,TRBV20-1,.,TRBJ1-1,TGCAGTGCTAGAGATCAACAGGGAGGGGGGAACACTGAAGCTTTCTTT,CSARDQQGGGNTEAFF
few,TRBV30,.,TRBJ1-4,TGTGCCTGGAGTGATATATCTGAAAAACTGTTTTTT,CAWSDISEKLFF
few,TRBV10-3,.,TRBJ2-3,TGTGCCATCAGTGAGATAGACCGGCAGTATTTT,CAISEIDRQYF
.,TRBV2,.,TRBJ2-2,TGTGCCAGCAGTGAATGGCGGGGGAACACCGGGGAGCTGTTTTTT,CASSEWRGNTGELFF
.,TRBV7-2,.,TRBJ2-3,TGTGCCAGCGCCGTGAGGGGAGATACGCAGTATTTT,CASAVRGDTQYF
.,TRBV25-1,TRBD1,TRBJ1-1,TGTGCCAGCAACGATCCAGGACAGGGGAACACTGAAGCTTTCTTT,CASNDPGQGNTEAFF
.,TRBV20-1,.,TRBJ2-5,TGCAGTGCTAGAGAGGATAGCGGACCAGAAACCCAAGAGACCCAGTACTTC,CSAREDSGPETQETQYF
few,TRBV14,TRBD2,TRBJ2-1,TGTGCCAGCAGCCAAGCCGGGGGGACTAGCGGAAACAATGAGCAGTTCTTC,CASSQAGGTSGNNEQFF
few,TRBV27,.,TRBJ2-1,TGTGCCAGCACCCACCGGGCAGGGATGGGTGAGCAGTTCTTC,CASTHRAGMGEQFF
many,TRBV7-3,.,TRBJ2-3,TGTGCCAGCAGCTTAAATCAGGGATCCACAGATACGCAGTATTTT,CASSLNQGSTDTQYF
many,TRBV7-9,.,TRBJ2-7,TGTGCCAGCAGCGCAACCAGCGGGCCCCTTACGGGAGAGCAGTACTTC,CASSATSGPLTGEQYF
.,TRBV4-1,.,TRBJ1-1,TGCGCCAGCAGCCAATTGCAGGGAATCGCTGAAGCTTTCTTT,CASSQLQGIAEAFF
.,TRBV7-2,.,TRBJ2-7,TGTGCCAGCAGCTTGTGGTCTAGCGTTCCCCACGAGCAGTACTTC,CASSLWSSVPHEQYF
.,TRBV12-5,.,TRBJ2-1,TGTGCTAGTGGTTTGGTGCTAGCTGACACCTACAATGAGCAGTTCTTC,CASGLVLADTYNEQFF
.,TRBV5-5,TRBD2,TRBJ2-1,TGTGCCAGCAGCTTGATCGGACTAGCGGGAGGATACCGGGTCGAGGATGAGCAGTTCTTC,CASSLIGLAGGYRVEDEQFF
few,TRBV11-2,.,TRBJ2-1,TGTGCCAGCAGCGATACAGGGTACCCCTACAATGAGCAGTTCTTC,CASSDTGYPYNEQFF
.,TRBV20-1,.,TRBJ1-1,TGCAGTGCTAGAGTCGGCGCCTCGAACACTGAAGCTTTCTTT,CSARVGASNTEAFF
.,TRBV19,.,TRBJ2-6,TGTGCCAGTATACAAGGGGGCTCTGGGGCCAACGTCCTGACTTTC,CASIQGGSGANVLTF
many,TRBV6-1,.,TRBJ2-1,TGTGCCAGCAGTGATGGGCTAGCGAGATCCTACAATGAGCAGTTCTTC,CASSDGLARSYNEQFF
.,TRBV15,TRBD2,TRBJ2-2,TGTGCCACCAGCAGCGGACTAGCGGGAGTAACCGGGGAGCTGTTTTTT,CATSSGLAGVTGELFF
.,TRBV7-2,.,TRBJ1-3,TGTGCCAGCAGCTTAAGTAGGTCAGAACATAACCCCAAGGGAAACACCATATATTTT,CASSLSRSEHNPKGNTIYF
many,TRBV6-2/TRBV6-3,TRBD2,TRBJ2-3,TGTGCCAGCCGAAGTCGGCTAGCGGGAGGAGGAGATACGCAGTATTTT,CASRSRLAGGGDTQYF
.,TRBV24-1,.,TRBJ2-3,TGTGCCACCAGTGAGTTGGACGCCTCAGATACGCAGTATTTT,CATSELDASDTQYF
.,TRBV6-5,.,TRBJ1-1,TGTGCCAGCAGTTTCCATTCAACTCTTGGGACGGTGACTGAAGCTTTCTTT,CASSFHSTLGTVTEAFF
few,TRBV19,.,TRBJ1-1,TGTGCCAGTACCGAATGGGAGGACCAGAACACTGAAGCTTTCTTT,CASTEWEDQNTEAFF
.,TRBV4-1,.,TRBJ2-2,TGCGCCAGCAGCCAATGGGGAGAGAACACCGGGGAGCTGTTTTTT,CASSQWGENTGELFF
.,TRBV28,.,TRBJ1-2,TGTGCCAGCAGCCCCATTTACTATGGCTACACCTTC,CASSPIYYGYTF
.,TRBV7-3,.,TRBJ2-3,TGTGCCAGCAGCTTAATAACGGCATCTAGCACAGATACGCAGTATTTT,CASSLITASSTDTQYF
many,TRBV7-6,.,TRBJ2-6,TGTGCCAGCAGCTGGAGAGACAGGACCACTTTCTCTGGGGCCAACGTCCTGACTTTC,CASSWRDRTTFSGANVLTF
.,TRBV7-6,.,TRBJ2-3,TGTGCCAGCAGCTTAGCTTCGTGGGGCACAGATACGCAGTATTTT,CASSLASWGTDTQYF
few,TRBV28,.,TRBJ2-1,TGTGCCAGCAGCCGGGGACCTGAGGGAGAGCAGTTCTTC,CASSRGPEGEQFF
.,TRBV28,TRBD1,TRBJ2-7,TGTGCCAGCAGTCGGGACAGGGCTAACTACGAGCAGTACTTC,CASSRDRANYEQYF
.,TRBV12-3/TRBV12-4,.,TRBJ2-3,TGTGCCAGCAGTTTAGGTTTACAGAGTACTAGCACAGATACGCAGTATTTT,CASSLGLQSTSTDTQYF
.,TRBV28,TRBD1,TRBJ1-2,TGTGCCAGCAGTTCCCAGGGACAGCTTTATGGCTACACCTTC,CASSSQGQLYGYTF
.,TRBV12-3/TRBV12-4,.,TRBJ2-1,TGTGCCAGCAGTTTAGAACAGGGAGGGGGGTTGGAGCAGTTCTTC,CASSLEQGGGLEQFF